This TCR beta chain originates from a study of shared clonotypes between healthy human individuals. The germline gives CDR1 SEHNR, CDR2 FQNEAQ (reference sequence). The CDR3 loop spans 15 amino acids. After removal of 2 bases from V and 4 bases from J, the junction contained 3 bases not matched to a gene. Sequencing was performed with immunoSEQ multiplex PCR; in TCRdb, only in-frame clones are kept and a portion is missing. Of 2 million to 2.5 million clones in the sample, approximately 94% were seen once. The sequence was collected from a man between 18 and 35 years old in good health. Sequences were obtained from naive CD4+ T cells sorted from blood. Subset meaning: CD45RA+ positively selected. The chain carries TRBV7-9 and TRBJ1-4, with 8 nucleotides matching TRBD1. The CDR3 DNA follows: TGTGCCAGCAGCTTAAGGGACAGGCGTAATGAAAAACTGTTTTTT. This translates into CASSLRDRRNEKLFF.